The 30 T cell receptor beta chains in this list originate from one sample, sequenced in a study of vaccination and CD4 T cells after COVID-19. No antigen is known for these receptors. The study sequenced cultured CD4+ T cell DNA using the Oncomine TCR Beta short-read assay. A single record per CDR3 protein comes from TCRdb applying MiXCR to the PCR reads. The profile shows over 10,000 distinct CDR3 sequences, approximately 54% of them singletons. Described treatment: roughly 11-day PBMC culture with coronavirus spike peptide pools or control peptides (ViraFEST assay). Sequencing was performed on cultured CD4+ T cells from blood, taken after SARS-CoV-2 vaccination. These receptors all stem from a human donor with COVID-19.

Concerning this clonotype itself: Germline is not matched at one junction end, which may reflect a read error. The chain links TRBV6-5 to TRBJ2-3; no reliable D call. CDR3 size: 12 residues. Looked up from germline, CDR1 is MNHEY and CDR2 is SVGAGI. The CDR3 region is CAGSYRTDTQYF. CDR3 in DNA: TGTGCCGGCAGTTACCGGACAGATACGCAGTATTTT.

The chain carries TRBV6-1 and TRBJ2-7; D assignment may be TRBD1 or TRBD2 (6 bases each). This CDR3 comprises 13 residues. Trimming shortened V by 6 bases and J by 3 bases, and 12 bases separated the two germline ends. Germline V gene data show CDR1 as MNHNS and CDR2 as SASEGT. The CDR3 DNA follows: TGTGCCAGCAGCCGAAGGGGGGACTACGAGCAGTACTTC. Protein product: CASSRRGDYEQYF.

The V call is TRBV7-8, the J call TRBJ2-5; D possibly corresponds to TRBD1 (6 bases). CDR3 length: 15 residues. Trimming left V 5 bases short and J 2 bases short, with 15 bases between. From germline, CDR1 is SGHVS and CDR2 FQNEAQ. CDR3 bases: TGTGCCAGCAGCAGGCCGGGACATCTACAAGAGACCCAGTACTTC. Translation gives CASSRPGHLQETQYF.

CDR3 nucleotides: TGTGCCAGCAGCTTAGGGGACCCGAGGCCCGGGGAGCTGTTTTTT. This codes for CASSLGDPRPGELFF. V and J are TRBV7-8 and TRBJ2-2; D might be TRBD1 or TRBD2, each matching 5 bases. CDR1 SGHVS and CDR2 FQNEAQ come from the germline V gene. V lost 1 base to trimming and J lost 6 bases, with 12 bases between them. The CDR3 loop spans 15 amino acids.

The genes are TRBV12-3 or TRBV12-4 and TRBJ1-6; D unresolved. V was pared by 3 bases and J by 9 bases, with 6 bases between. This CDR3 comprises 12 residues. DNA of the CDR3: TGTGCCAGCAGTTTGATGGCTTCACCCCTCCACTTT. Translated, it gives CASSLMASPLHF.

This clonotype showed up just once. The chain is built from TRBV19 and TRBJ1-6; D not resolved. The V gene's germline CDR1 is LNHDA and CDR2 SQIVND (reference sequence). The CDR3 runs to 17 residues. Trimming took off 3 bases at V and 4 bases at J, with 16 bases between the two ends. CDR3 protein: CASSIRRLGSYNSPLHF. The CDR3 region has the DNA TGTGCCAGTAGTATTCGCAGGTTGGGCTCATATAATTCACCCCTCCACTTT.

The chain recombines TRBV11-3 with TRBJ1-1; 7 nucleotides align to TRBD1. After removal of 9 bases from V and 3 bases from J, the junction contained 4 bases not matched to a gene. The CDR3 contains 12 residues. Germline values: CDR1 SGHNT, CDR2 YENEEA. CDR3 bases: TGTGCCAGGCTGACAGGGTACACTGAAGCTTTCTTT. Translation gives CARLTGYTEAFF. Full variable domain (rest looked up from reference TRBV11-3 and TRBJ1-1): EAGVVQSPRYKIIEKKQPVAFWCNPISGHNTLYWYLQNLGQGPELLIRYENEEAVDDSQLPKDRFSAERLKGVDSTLKIQPAELGDSAVYLCARLTGYTEAFFGQGTRLTVV.

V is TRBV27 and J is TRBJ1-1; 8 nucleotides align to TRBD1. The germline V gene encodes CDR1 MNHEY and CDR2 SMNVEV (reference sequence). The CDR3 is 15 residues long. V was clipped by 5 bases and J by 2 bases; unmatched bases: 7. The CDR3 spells CASSQLGQGNTEAFF. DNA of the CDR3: TGTGCCAGCAGTCAACTTGGACAGGGTAACACTGAAGCTTTCTTT.

The DNA of the CDR3 is TGTGCCAGCAGCCAAGGGTCCGGAGATTCCTACGAGCAGTACTTC. This translates into CASSQGSGDSYEQYF. The chain joins TRBV4-2 to TRBJ2-7; no clear D. The CDR3 totals 15 residues. V was shortened by 1 base and J by 1 base, with 11 bases between the two germline ends. Germline CDR1 reads LGHNA; CDR2 reads YNFKEQ.

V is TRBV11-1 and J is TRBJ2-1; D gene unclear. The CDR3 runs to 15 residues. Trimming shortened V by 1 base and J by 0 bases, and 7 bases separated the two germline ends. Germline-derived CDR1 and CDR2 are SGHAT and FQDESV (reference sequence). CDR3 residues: CASSLDPTSYNEQFF. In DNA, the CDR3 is TGTGCCAGCAGCTTAGATCCCACCTCCTACAATGAGCAGTTCTTC.

CDR3 DNA: TGTGCCAGTAGTACTACAGGGACGGCTCAGCCCCAGCATTTT. Amino acid sequence: CASSTTGTAQPQHF. The rearrangement joins TRBV19 to TRBJ1-5; TRBD1 is a possible D gene (6 bases). The CDR3 runs to 14 residues. Trimming pared 4 bases from V and 6 bases from J, leaving 13 bases between. The germline CDR1 and CDR2 sequences are LNHDA and SQIVND (reference sequence).

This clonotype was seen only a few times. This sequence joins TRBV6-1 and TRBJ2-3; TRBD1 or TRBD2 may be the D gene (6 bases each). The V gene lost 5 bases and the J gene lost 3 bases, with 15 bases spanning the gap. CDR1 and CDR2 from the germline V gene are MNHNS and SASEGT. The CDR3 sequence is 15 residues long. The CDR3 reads CASSPRGTNTDTQYF. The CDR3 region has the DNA TGTGCCAGCAGTCCCCGGGGGACAAATACAGATACGCAGTATTTT.

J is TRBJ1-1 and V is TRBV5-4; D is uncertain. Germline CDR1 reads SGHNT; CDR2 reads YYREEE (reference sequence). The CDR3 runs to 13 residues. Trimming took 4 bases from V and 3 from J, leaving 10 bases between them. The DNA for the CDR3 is TGTGCCAGCAGCCAGGAGCCCCACACTGAAGCTTTCTTT. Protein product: CASSQEPHTEAFF. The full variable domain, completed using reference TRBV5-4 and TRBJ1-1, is ETGVTQSPTHLIKTRGQQVTLRCSSQSGHNTVSWYQQALGQGPQFIFQYYREEENGRGNFPPRFSGLQFPNYSSELNVNALELDDSALYLCASSQEPHTEAFFGQGTRLTVV.

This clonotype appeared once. Here the CDR3 DNA reads TGTGCCAGCAGCCTTGGACAGGGGCATGGCTACACCTTC. Translating gives CASSLGQGHGYTF. This chain joins TRBV5-8 and TRBJ1-2, with 9 bases identical to TRBD1. The CDR3 length is 13 residues. Trimming took 4 bases from V and 6 from J; bases not matched to a gene: 4. CDR1 SGHTS and CDR2 YDEGEE come from the germline V gene.

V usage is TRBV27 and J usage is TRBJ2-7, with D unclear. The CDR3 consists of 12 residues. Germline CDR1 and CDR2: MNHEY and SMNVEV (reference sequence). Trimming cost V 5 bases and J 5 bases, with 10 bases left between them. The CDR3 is CASSGLGHEQYF. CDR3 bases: TGTGCCAGCAGTGGATTGGGCCACGAGCAGTACTTC.

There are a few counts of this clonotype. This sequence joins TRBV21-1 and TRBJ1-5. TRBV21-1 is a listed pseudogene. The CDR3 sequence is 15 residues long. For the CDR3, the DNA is TGTGCCAGCCTAGAGCAGGAGGGGAGCAATCAGCCCCAGCATTTT. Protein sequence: CASLEQEGSNQPQHF.

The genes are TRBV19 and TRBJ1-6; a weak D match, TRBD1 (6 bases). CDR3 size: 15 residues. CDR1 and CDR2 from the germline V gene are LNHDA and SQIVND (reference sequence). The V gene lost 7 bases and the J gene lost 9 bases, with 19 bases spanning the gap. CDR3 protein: CASTTRQGQGSPLHF. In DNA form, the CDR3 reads TGTGCCAGTACCACAAGGCAGGGGCAGGGTTCACCCCTCCACTTT.

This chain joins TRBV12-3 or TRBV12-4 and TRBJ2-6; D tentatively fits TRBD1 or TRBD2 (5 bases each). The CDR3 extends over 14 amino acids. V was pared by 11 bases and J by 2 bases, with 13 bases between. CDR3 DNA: TGTGCCGGGGGAAGGGGTGCTGGGGCCAACGTCCTGACTTTC. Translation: CAGGRGAGANVLTF.

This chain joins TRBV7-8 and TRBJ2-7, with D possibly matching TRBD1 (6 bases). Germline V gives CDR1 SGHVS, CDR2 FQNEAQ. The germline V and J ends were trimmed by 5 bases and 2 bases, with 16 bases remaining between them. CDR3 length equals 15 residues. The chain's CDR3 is CASSPTGRGTYEQYF. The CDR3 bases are TGTGCCAGCAGCCCCACCGGCAGGGGAACCTACGAGCAGTACTTC.

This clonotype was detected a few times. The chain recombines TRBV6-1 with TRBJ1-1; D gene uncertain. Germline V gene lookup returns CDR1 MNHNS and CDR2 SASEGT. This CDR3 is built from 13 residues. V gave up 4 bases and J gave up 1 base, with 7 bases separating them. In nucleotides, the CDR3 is TGTGCCAGCAGTGGAAAGTGGAACACTGAAGCTTTCTTT. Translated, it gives CASSGKWNTEAFF.

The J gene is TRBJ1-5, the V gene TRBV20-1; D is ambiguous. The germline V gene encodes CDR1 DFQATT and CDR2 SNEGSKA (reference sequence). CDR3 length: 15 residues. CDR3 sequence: CSGVETGNSNQPQHF. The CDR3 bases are TGCAGCGGTGTTGAGACGGGAAATAGCAATCAGCCCCAGCATTTT.

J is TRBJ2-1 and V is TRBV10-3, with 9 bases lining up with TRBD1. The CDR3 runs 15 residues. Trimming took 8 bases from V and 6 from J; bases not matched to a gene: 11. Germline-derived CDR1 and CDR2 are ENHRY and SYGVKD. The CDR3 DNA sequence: TGTGCCATCTCGCCGGCGACAGGGGGGCTCAATGAGCAGTTCTTC. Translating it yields CAISPATGGLNEQFF.

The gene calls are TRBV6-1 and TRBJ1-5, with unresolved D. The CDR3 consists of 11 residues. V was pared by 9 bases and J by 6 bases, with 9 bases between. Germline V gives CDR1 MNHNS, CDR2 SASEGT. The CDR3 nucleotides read TGTGCCAGGGGGAACGGTCAGCCCCAGCATTTT. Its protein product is CARGNGQPQHF.

In DNA, the CDR3 is TGTGCCAGCAGTTTGGCCTCTCAGTGGAGGACTGAAGCTTTCTTT. It codes for CASSLASQWRTEAFF. V usage is TRBV27 and J usage is TRBJ1-1; no definite D call. This CDR3 region has 15 residues. V dropped 3 bases and J dropped 5 bases, with 16 bases sitting between them. CDR1 MNHEY and CDR2 SMNVEV come from the germline V gene (reference sequence).

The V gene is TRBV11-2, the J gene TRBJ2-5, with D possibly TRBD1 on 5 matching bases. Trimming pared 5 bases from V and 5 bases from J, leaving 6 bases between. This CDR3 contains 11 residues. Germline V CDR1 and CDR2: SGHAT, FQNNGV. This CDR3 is CASSPGETQYF. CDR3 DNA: TGTGCCAGCAGCCCAGGGGAGACCCAGTACTTC. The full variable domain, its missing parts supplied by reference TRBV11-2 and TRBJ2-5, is EAGVAQSPRYKIIEKRQSVAFWCNPISGHATLYWYQQILGQGPKLLIQFQNNGVVDDSQLPKDRFSAERLKGVDSTLKIQPAKLEDSAVYLCASSPGETQYFGPGTRLLVL.

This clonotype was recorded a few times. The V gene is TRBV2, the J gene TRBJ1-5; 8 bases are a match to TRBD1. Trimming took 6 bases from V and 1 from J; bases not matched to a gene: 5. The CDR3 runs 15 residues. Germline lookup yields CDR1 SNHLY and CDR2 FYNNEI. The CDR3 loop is CASRSDRASNQPQHF. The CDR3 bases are TGTGCCAGCAGATCGGACAGGGCGAGCAATCAGCCCCAGCATTTT.

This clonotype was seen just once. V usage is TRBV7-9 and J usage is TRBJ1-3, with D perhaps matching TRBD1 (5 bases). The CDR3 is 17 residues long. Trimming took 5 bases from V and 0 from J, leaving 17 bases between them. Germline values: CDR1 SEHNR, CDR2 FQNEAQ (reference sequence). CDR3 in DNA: TGTGCCAGCAGCACAAGCGGGACTAAATACTCTGGAAACACCATATATTTT. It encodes CASSTSGTKYSGNTIYF.

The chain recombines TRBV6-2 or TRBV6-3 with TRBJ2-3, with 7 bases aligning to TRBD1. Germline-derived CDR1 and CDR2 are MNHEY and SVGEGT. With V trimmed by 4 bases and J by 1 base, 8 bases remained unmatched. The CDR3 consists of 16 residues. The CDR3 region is CASSFTGALGTDTQYF. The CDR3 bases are TGTGCCAGCAGTTTCACAGGGGCGCTGGGCACAGATACGCAGTATTTT.

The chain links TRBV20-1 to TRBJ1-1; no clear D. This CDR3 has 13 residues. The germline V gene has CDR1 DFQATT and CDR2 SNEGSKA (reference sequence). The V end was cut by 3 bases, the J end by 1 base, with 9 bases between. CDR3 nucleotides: TGCAGTGCTAGTTCACAGAAGAACACTGAAGCTTTCTTT. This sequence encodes CSASSQKNTEAFF.

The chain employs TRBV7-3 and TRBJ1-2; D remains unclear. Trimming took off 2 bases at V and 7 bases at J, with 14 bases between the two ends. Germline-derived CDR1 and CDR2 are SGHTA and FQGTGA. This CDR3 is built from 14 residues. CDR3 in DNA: TGTGCCAGCAGCTTATCCTCGGACTGCTGTGGCTACACCTTC. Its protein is CASSLSSDCCGYTF.